This entry features one T cell receptor (beta chain) sequence. Its antigen remains unknown. This specimen belongs to a study of T cells after yellow fever vaccination. Study results and limitations: Among primary-vaccination clones, most reappeared after the booster, at approximately 96% for CD4 and 88% for CD8. Clonotype sharing between CD4 and CD8 compartments was small. Weaker overall was a secondary response that nonetheless peaked faster, on day 5 versus 15.

A process of 5'RACE template switching, which added a universal primer site and UMIs, was used to make TCR cDNA. Each CDR3 protein gets one entry after TCRdb re-called the 5' RACE reads with MiXCR. The sample yields about 150,000 distinct CDR3 sequences, about 6.9% seen once. Germline values: CDR1 LGHNA, CDR2 YSLEER. V was pared by 3 bases and J by 1 base, with 11 bases of the junction left unmatched. This CDR3 has 19 residues. This sequence was found in a man aged 25 to 40 who received the YFV17D yellow fever vaccine. The sample here was CD4+ T cells sorted from PBMCs, taken 10 days after the yellow fever booster vaccination. The chain joins TRBV4-3 to TRBJ2-3, with 12 positions matching TRBD1. CDR3 in DNA: TGCGCCAGCAGCCAGGAGGGGACAGGGGGCACGGCAGGCACAGATACGCAGTATTTT. This encodes CASSQEGTGGTAGTDTQYF.